This TCR beta chain was captured in a study of vaccination and CD4 T cells after COVID-19. Study at large: Stimulation used overlapping spike peptides from SARS-CoV-2, HCoV-NL63, HCoV-OC43 and HCoV-229E.

The Oncomine TCR Beta short-read assay sequenced DNA from cultured CD4+ T cells. In TCRdb, the PCR reads were re-called with MiXCR into one record per CDR3 protein. Of approximately 15,000 distinct CDR3 sequences listed, over 45% are singletons. Treatment: approximately 10-day PBMC culture with coronavirus spike peptide pools or control peptides (ViraFEST assay). ViraFEST used peptide pools to expand antigen-specific T cells before TCR sequencing. Fresh IL-2 medium replaced half the culture medium on days 3 and 7. Concerning this clonotype: The antigen is not known.

The clonotype originates from a human donor who had recovered from COVID-19. The specimen was CD4+ T cells from blood, cultured in vitro, collected before SARS-CoV-2 vaccination.

This chain's CDR3 is CASSVGERYGYTF. CDR3 nucleotides: TGTGCCAGCAGTGTGGGTGAACGCTATGGCTACACCTTC. This chain links TRBV2 with TRBJ1-2; D is unclear. Germline V CDR1 and CDR2: SNHLY, FYNNEI. This CDR3 region has 13 residues. Trimming cost V 4 bases and J 4 bases, with 10 bases left between them.